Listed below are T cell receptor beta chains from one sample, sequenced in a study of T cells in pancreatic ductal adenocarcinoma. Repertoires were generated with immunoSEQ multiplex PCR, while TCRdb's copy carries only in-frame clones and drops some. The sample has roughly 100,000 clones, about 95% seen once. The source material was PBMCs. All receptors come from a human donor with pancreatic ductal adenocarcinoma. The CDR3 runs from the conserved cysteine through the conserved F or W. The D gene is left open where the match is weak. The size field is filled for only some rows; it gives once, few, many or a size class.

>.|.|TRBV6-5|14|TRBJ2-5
TGTGCCAGCAGTACCGGACGGGGTGGGGAGACCCAGTACTTC
CASSTGRGGETQYF
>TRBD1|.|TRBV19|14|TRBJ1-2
TGTGCCAGTAGTACTCAACAGGGGGCGGATGGCTACACCTTC
CASSTQQGADGYTF
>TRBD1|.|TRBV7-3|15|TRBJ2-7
TGTGCCAGCAGCTTAGGCCCGGGACAGGACTACGAGCAGTACTTC
CASSLGPGQDYEQYF
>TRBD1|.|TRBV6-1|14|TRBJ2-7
TGTGCCAGCAGCGGACAGGGAGCATTGTACGAGCAGTACTTC
CASSGQGALYEQYF
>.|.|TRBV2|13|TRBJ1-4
TGTGCCGGCGCGCGGGCCCAACATGAAAAACTGTTTTTT
CAGARAQHEKLFF
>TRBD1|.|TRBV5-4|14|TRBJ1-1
TGTGCCAGCAGCTTGAAGGGGGCGAACACTGAAGCTTTCTTT
CASSLKGANTEAFF
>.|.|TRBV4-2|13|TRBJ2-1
TGTGCCAGCAGCCAACTCGGGGACAATGAGCAGTTCTTC
CASSQLGDNEQFF
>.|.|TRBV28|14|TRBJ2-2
TGTGCCAGCAGGAGCGGGCAGAACACCGGGGAGCTGTTTTTT
CASRSGQNTGELFF
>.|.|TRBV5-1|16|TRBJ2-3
TGCGCCAGCAGCTTGGCCCGGGGTAGCGGCACAGATACGCAGTATTTT
CASSLARGSGTDTQYF
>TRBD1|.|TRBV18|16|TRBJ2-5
TGTGCCAGCTCACGCGGACAGGGGGCGAGCAGGGAGACCCAGTACTTC
CASSRGQGASRETQYF
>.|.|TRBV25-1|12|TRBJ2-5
TGTGCCAGCAGTGAGGGGGGTGAGACCCAGTACTTC
CASSEGGETQYF
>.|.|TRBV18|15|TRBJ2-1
TGTGCCAGCTCACCACCGACTCCCTTGGTCGGTGAGCAGTTCTTC
CASSPPTPLVGEQFF
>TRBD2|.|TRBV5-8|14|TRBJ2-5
TGTGCCAGCAGCTACCGACTAGCGGAAGAGACCCAGTACTTC
CASSYRLAEETQYF
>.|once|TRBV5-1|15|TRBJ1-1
TGCGCCAGCAGTTTCCAAAGCGGCCTGAACACTGAAGCTTTCTTT
CASSFQSGLNTEAFF
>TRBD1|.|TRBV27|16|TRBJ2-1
TGTGCCAGCAGTTTCACCGGACAGGGTACCTACAATGAGCAGTTCTTC
CASSFTGQGTYNEQFF
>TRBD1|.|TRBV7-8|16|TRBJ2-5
TGTGCCAGCAGCTTACTAAGACAGGGTGGGCAAGAGACCCAGTACTTC
CASSLLRQGGQETQYF
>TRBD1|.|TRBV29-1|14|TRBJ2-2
TGCAGCGTTGGGACAGGGACGAACACCGGGGAGCTGTTTTTT
CSVGTGTNTGELFF
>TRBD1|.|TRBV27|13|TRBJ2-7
TGTGCCAGCAGCCTTCAGGGGGCCTACGAGCAGTACTTC
CASSLQGAYEQYF
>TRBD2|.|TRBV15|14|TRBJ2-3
TGTGCCACCAGCCTAGGGACTAGCCCAGATACGCAGTATTTT
CATSLGTSPDTQYF
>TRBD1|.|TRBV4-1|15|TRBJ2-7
TGCGCCAGCAGCCAGGGGACAGGGTATACCTACGAGCAGTACTTC
CASSQGTGYTYEQYF
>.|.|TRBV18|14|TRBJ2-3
TGTGCCAGCTCAACATCCGTCCTCTCAGATACGCAGTATTTT
CASSTSVLSDTQYF
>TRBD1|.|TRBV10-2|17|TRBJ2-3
TGCGCCAGCAGGGACCCACTCAGGGGGCCGGGCACAGATACGCAGTATTTT
CASRDPLRGPGTDTQYF
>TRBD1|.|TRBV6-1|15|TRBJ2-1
TGTGCCAGCAGTCATAGACAGGGGGTCTACAATGAGCAGTTCTTC
CASSHRQGVYNEQFF
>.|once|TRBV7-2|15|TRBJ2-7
TGTGCCAGCAGCTTAGTCGTAGGGGCCAATTACGAGCAGTACTTC
CASSLVVGANYEQYF
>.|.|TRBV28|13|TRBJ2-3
TGTGCCAGCAGCTCGCCGACTCTTAATACGCAGTATTTT
CASSSPTLNTQYF
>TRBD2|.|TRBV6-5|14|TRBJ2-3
TGTGCCAGCAGTACGACTAGCGGGAGGACAACGCAGTATTTT
CASSTTSGRTTQYF
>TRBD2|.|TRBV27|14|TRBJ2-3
TGTGCCAGCAGTACCTTTGGCGGGAGCAATACGCAGTATTTT
CASSTFGGSNTQYF
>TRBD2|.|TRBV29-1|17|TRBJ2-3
TGCAGCGTTGCTTTCCTAGCGGGAGAATCAAACAGAGATACGCAGTATTTT
CSVAFLAGESNRDTQYF
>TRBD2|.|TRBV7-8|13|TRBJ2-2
TGTGCCAGCAGCTTGGGGGGGACCGGGGAGCTGTTTTTT
CASSLGGTGELFF
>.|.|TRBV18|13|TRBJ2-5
TGTGCCAGCTCACTAAGGGGGCAAGAGACCCAGTACTTC
CASSLRGQETQYF
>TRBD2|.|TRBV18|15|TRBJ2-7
TGTGCCAGCTCACCCTCTCGGACTAGCTTCCACGAGCAGTACTTC
CASSPSRTSFHEQYF
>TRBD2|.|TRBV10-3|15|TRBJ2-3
TGTGCCATCAGTGGCGCTAGCGGGAGTTCAGATACGCAGTATTTT
CAISGASGSSDTQYF
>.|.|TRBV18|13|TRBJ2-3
TGTGCCAGCTCACAGTCTAACACAGATACGCAGTATTTT
CASSQSNTDTQYF
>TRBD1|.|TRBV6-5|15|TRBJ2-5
TGTGCCAGCAGTTACGGGACAGGGGGCGCGAAGACCCAGTACTTC
CASSYGTGGAKTQYF
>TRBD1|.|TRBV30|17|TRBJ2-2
TGTGCCTGGAGAGGGGGCCAGGGGGCCCCGAACACCGGGGAGCTGTTTTTT
CAWRGGQGAPNTGELFF
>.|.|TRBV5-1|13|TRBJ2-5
TGCGCCAGCAGAAGAGGATTCCAAGAGACCCAGTACTTC
CASRRGFQETQYF
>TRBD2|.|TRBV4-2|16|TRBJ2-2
TGTGCCAGCAGCCCCCCCCAGCGGGAGAAGGCCGGGGAGCTGTTTTTT
CASSPPQREKAGELFF
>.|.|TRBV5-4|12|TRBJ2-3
TGTGCCAGCAGCCTTAGCACAGATACGCAGTATTTT
CASSLSTDTQYF
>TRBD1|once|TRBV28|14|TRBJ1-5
TGTGCCAGCGGGATCGACAGGGGCGGTCAGCCCCAGCATTTT
CASGIDRGGQPQHF
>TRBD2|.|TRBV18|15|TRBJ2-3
TGTGCCAGCTCACCACCTGGGGGGGGCACAGATACGCAGTATTTT
CASSPPGGGTDTQYF
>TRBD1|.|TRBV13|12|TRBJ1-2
TGTGCCAGACTTGACAGGGACAACGGCTACACCTTC
CARLDRDNGYTF
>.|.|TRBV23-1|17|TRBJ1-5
TGCGCCAGCAGTCTCGGACCGGGGTTTATGGGCAATCAGCCCCAGCATTTT
CASSLGPGFMGNQPQHF